These 10 T cell receptor beta chains share one sample of origin, sequenced in a study of T cell repertoires in cytomegalovirus infection. TCRdb independently ran MiXCR on the reads; one entry per CDR3 protein. The data show some 400,000 distinct CDR3 sequences, with less than 20% seen just once and about 10% held by the top ten. The sample taken for sequencing was PBMCs. Source of these receptors: a human donor in good health (CMV status not recorded). Some clones in this sample may be carry-over from other donors' samples.

The chain links TRBV7-2 to TRBJ2-2; D gene uncertain. The CDR3 length is 14 residues. Germline CDR1 SGHTA, CDR2 FQGNSA. Between the trimmed V and J ends, which lost 1 base and 4 bases, there was a span of 7 bases. DNA of the CDR3: TGTGCCAGCAGCTTAGGGGCACGCACCGGGGAGCTGTTTTTT. Amino acid sequence: CASSLGARTGELFF.

This clonotype showed up just a few times. The genes are TRBV19 and TRBJ2-6; D uncertain. The CDR3 has 13 residues. CDR1 is LNHDA, CDR2 SQIVND, per germline (reference sequence). V lost 6 bases to trimming and J lost 2 bases, with 5 bases between them. CDR3 sequence: CASRPPGANVLTF. CDR3 nucleotide sequence: TGTGCCAGTAGACCTCCTGGGGCCAACGTCCTGACTTTC.

This clonotype was detected only a few times. The chain carries TRBV2 and TRBJ2-2; 9 positions match TRBD2. The CDR3 contains 15 residues. CDR1 is SNHLY and CDR2 is FYNNEI in the germline V gene. With 3 bases clipped from V and 3 bases from J, the junction kept 2 bases outside the gene matches. The CDR3 loop reads CASSDSGGYTGELFF. CDR3 DNA: TGTGCCAGCAGTGATAGCGGGGGATACACCGGGGAGCTGTTTTTT.

Many counts were recorded for this clonotype. This chain links TRBV7-8 with TRBJ2-3; D is perhaps TRBD1 (6 bases). This CDR3 has 13 residues. Trimming left V 5 bases short and J 3 bases short, with 9 bases between. Germline V gene data show CDR1 as SGHVS and CDR2 as FQNEAQ. For the CDR3, the DNA is TGTGCCAGCAGCATGGACAGAACAGATACGCAGTATTTT. Translating it yields CASSMDRTDTQYF.

This clonotype has ten or more counts. This chain uses TRBV12-3 or TRBV12-4 with TRBJ1-6; no firm D call. The CDR3 extends over 14 amino acids. Trimming took off 1 base at V and 7 bases at J, with 8 bases between the two ends. The CDR3 DNA reads TGTGCCAGCAGTTTAGGCTCGGGGAATTCACCCCTCCACTTT. It is translated as CASSLGSGNSPLHF.

This clonotype has a handful of counts. V is TRBV20-1 and J is TRBJ2-7, with TRBD1 matching 9 bases. J lost 0 bases, V lost 5 bases, and 20 bases had no gene match. CDR3 length: 19 amino acids. CDR1 and CDR2 from the germline V gene are DFQATT and SNEGSKA (reference sequence). CDR3 protein: CSAHLIPGTGKGSSYEQYF. DNA for the CDR3: TGCAGTGCTCACCTTATCCCCGGGACAGGGAAAGGGAGCTCCTACGAGCAGTACTTC.

The chain joins TRBV15 to TRBJ2-5; perhaps D is TRBD1 or TRBD2 (6 bases each). This CDR3 region has 14 residues. V dropped 1 base and J dropped 5 bases, with 11 bases sitting between them. Per the germline V gene, CDR1 is LNHNV and CDR2 is YYDKDF (reference sequence). Here the CDR3 DNA reads TGTGCCACCAGCAGAGCAGGGGAGGTTGAGACCCAGTACTTC. As protein: CATSRAGEVETQYF. Full variable domain (missing parts from reference TRBV15 and TRBJ2-5): DAMVIQNPRYQVTQFGKPVTLSCSQTLNHNVMYWYQQKSSQAPKLLFHYYDKDFNNEADTPDNFQSRRPNTSFCFLDIRSPGLGDTAMYLCATSRAGEVETQYFGPGTRLLVL.

This clonotype was detected a few times. The V and J genes are TRBV29-1 and TRBJ1-2; no firm D call. Germline V lookup: CDR1 SQVTM, CDR2 ANQGSEA. This CDR3 is built from 8 residues. Trimming took off 8 bases at V and 8 bases at J, with 6 bases between the two ends. CDR3 coding DNA: TGCAGCCTGGGGGGCTACACCTTC. As protein: CSLGGYTF.

The CDR3 reads CASSQDRQKRHYGYTF. DNA of the CDR3: TGTGCCAGCAGCCAAGATCGTCAAAAGAGGCACTATGGCTACACCTTC. The V gene is TRBV14, the J gene TRBJ1-2, with D uncertain. The length of the CDR3 is 16 residues. V dropped 0 bases and J dropped 3 bases, with 14 bases sitting between them. Germline CDR1 reads SGHDN; CDR2 reads FVKESK.

There are a few counts of this clonotype. CDR3 in DNA: TGTGCCAGCAGCGCCGGACTAGCGGGAAGGCCCGGGGAGCTGTTTTTT. It encodes CASSAGLAGRPGELFF. V is TRBV7-6 and J is TRBJ2-2, with 12 bases fitting TRBD2. Germline loops: CDR1 SGHVS, CDR2 FNYEAQ. The length of the CDR3 is 16 residues. V gave up 5 bases and J gave up 6 bases; unmatched junction bases: 7.